Only a few counts were recorded for the clone carrying this TCR beta chain. Losses at the gene ends were 3 bases for V and 4 bases for J; bases not matched to a gene: 3. The V gene's germline CDR1 is SGHDT and CDR2 YYEEEE. The CDR3 is made up of 15 amino acids. This record belongs to a study of tumor T cells in aggressive B-cell lymphoma. Clones were read by immunoSEQ multiplex PCR, and TCRdb kept only the in-frame ones, dropping some. The sample has under 6,500 clones, 82% seen once. The TCR sequence derives from an adult with diffuse large B cell lymphoma. Specimen: tumor tissue. V usage is TRBV5-6 and J usage is TRBJ2-1; 11 nucleotides agree with TRBD1. CDR3 sequence (DNA): TGTGCCAGCAGCTACGGACAGGGGGCTTACAATGAGCAGTTCTTC. This translates into CASSYGQGAYNEQFF.